What follows is one TCR beta chain and its context. The CDR3 length is 14 residues. V was clipped by 2 bases and J by 2 bases, with 10 bases between them. The V gene's germline CDR1 is GTSNPN and CDR2 SVGIG (reference sequence). Repertoires were generated with immunoSEQ multiplex PCR, while TCRdb's copy carries only in-frame clones and drops some. The sample yields some 38,000 clones, approximately 90% seen once. The sample originates from a study of T cell changes during pregnancy in multiple sclerosis. This receptor was obtained from a female donor in good health, enrolled as a control in a pregnancy study. The chain uses TRBV30 and TRBJ1-5; a possible D gene is TRBD1 (6 bases). This specimen consisted of CD4+ T cells from peripheral blood mononuclear cells, obtained in the second trimester of pregnancy. For the CDR3, the DNA is TGTGCCTGGAGTTTACAGGGTGGCAATCAGCCCCAGCATTTT. Protein sequence: CAWSLQGGNQPQHF.